Listed here are 26 T cell receptor beta chains from one sample, sequenced in a study of CD8+ T cells in alopecia areata. Treatment given: oral pan-JAK inhibitor, 5-10 mg twice daily. RNA extraction was followed by reverse transcription into cDNA, which acted as the sequencing template. Sequenced by immunoSEQ multiplex PCR; TCRdb stores in-frame clones only, minus some. Seen here are roughly 200,000 clones, 50% to 65% observed once, and the top ten hold more than 10%. The sample here was CD8+ T cells sorted from blood, taken at week 24, from a patient treated with tofacitinib. The receptor set was obtained from a human donor with alopecia areata.

The V call is TRBV4-1, the J call TRBJ2-5, with 7 bases fitting TRBD1. The germline V gene encodes CDR1 MGHRA and CDR2 YSYEKL. The V gene end was trimmed by 0 bases and the J gene end by 6 bases; junction bases not matched to a gene: 10. The CDR3 totals 16 residues. CDR3 in DNA: TGCGCCAGCAGCCAAGATCTTGCGACAGGGTGGAAGACCCAGTACTTC. Protein: CASSQDLATGWKTQYF.

This clone was recorded only once. The gene calls are TRBV13 and TRBJ2-7; TRBD1 matches at 10 bases. Per the germline V gene, CDR1 is PRHDT and CDR2 is FYEKMQ (reference sequence). V dropped 5 bases and J dropped 2; count of bases not matched to a gene: 12. The CDR3 runs to 17 residues. The CDR3 loop is CASSTQTGTGVAYEQYF. The CDR3 region has the DNA TGTGCCAGCAGCACTCAAACCGGGACAGGGGTGGCCTACGAGCAGTACTTC.

J is TRBJ2-1 and V is TRBV7-2; D remains ambiguous. CDR1 is SGHTA and CDR2 is FQGNSA in the germline V gene. V lost 5 bases and J lost 6, with 8 bases in between. This CDR3 has 12 residues. DNA of the CDR3: TGTGCCAGCAGCCTGCGATCCAATGAGCAGTTCTTC. It encodes CASSLRSNEQFF.

This clone appeared a few times. V gene TRBV29-1 combines with J gene TRBJ2-2; D call uncertain. Trimming stripped 1 base from V and 6 bases from J, with 6 bases between. The germline V gene encodes CDR1 SQVTM and CDR2 ANQGSEA. CDR3 length: 12 amino acids. CDR3: CSVEGRAGELFF. CDR3 in DNA: TGCAGCGTTGAAGGACGGGCCGGGGAGCTGTTTTTT.

This clone was seen only a few times. The chain employs TRBV4-3 and TRBJ1-2; D is uncertain. The germline V and J ends were trimmed by 2 bases and 1 base, with 11 bases remaining between them. Looked up from germline, CDR1 is LGHNA and CDR2 is YSLEER. The CDR3 runs 15 residues. The CDR3 DNA is TGCGCCAGCAGCCAATCGGCGGCCAGTAACTATGGCTACACCTTC. Translation: CASSQSAASNYGYTF.

The J gene is TRBJ2-1, the V gene TRBV9, with TRBD2 as a possible D gene (6 bases). This CDR3 has 17 residues. Germline V gives CDR1 SGDLS, CDR2 YYNGEE. V lost 4 bases and J 0 bases, leaving 17 bases between the germline ends. Here the CDR3 DNA reads TGTGCCAGCAGCCCCGGAGGGACCGCGAGCTCCTACAATGAGCAGTTCTTC. It encodes CASSPGGTASSYNEQFF.

This rearrangement joins TRBV30 to TRBJ1-2; TRBD1 aligns across 7 bases. The CDR3 sequence is 15 residues long. The germline V gene has CDR1 GTSNPN and CDR2 SVGIG (reference sequence). With V trimmed by 2 bases and J by 6 bases, 12 bases remained unmatched. CDR3 DNA: TGTGCCTGGAGTCAGGGGGGGGGCCACCCGGATGGCTACACCTTC. Translated: CAWSQGGGHPDGYTF.

The genes are TRBV9 and TRBJ2-1; 7 positions agree with TRBD2. The germline CDR1 and CDR2 sequences are SGDLS and YYNGEE. The J segment lost 8 bases and the V segment lost 0 bases, leaving 14 bases of the junction unmatched. The CDR3 runs 17 residues. The CDR3 reads CASSVGRNAGVGDEQFF. The CDR3 region has the DNA TGTGCCAGCAGCGTAGGAAGGAATGCGGGGGTAGGGGATGAGCAGTTCTTC.

This chain links TRBV27 with TRBJ2-3; the match to TRBD2 covers 7 bases. Looked up from germline, CDR1 is MNHEY and CDR2 is SMNVEV (reference sequence). The CDR3 loop spans 17 amino acids. After removal of 0 bases from V and 0 bases from J, the junction contained 6 bases not matched to a gene. CDR3 coding DNA: TGTGCCAGCAGTTTATCAGCTAGCGGAGTTAGCACAGATACGCAGTATTTT. Its protein is CASSLSASGVSTDTQYF.

The V gene is TRBV27, the J gene TRBJ1-5, with TRBD1 as a possible D gene (6 bases). Trimming cost V 6 bases and J 11 bases, with 11 bases left between them. The CDR3 runs 11 residues. Germline V gives CDR1 MNHEY, CDR2 SMNVEV (reference sequence). The CDR3 region has the DNA TGTGCCAGCAGCGAAGGGGGATCCCAGCATTTT. It translates to CASSEGGSQHF.

The J gene is TRBJ1-5, the V gene TRBV29-1; weak D call: TRBD1 (6 bases). Per germline, CDR1 SQVTM and CDR2 ANQGSEA. Trimming pared 7 bases from V and 2 bases from J, leaving 12 bases between. This CDR3 spans 13 amino acids. The DNA for the CDR3 is TGCAGCGCGCTTTCAGGGGGCAATCAGCCCCAGCATTTT. Translated: CSALSGGNQPQHF.

The chain uses TRBV6-1 and TRBJ2-4; the D is unclear. Trimming cost V 1 base and J 0 bases, with 7 bases left between them. From germline, CDR1 is MNHNS and CDR2 SASEGT. This CDR3 contains 15 residues. The CDR3 reads CASSEGNLAKNIQYF. Here the CDR3 DNA reads TGTGCCAGCAGTGAAGGGAATCTAGCCAAAAACATTCAGTACTTC.

The chain links TRBV13 to TRBJ2-3, with TRBD1 identical over 12 bases. Per the germline V gene, CDR1 is PRHDT and CDR2 is FYEKMQ (reference sequence). The CDR3 extends over 16 amino acids. V was pared by 0 bases and J by 4 bases, with 2 bases of the junction left unmatched. The CDR3 region is CASSLGGTGGPDTQYF. The CDR3 bases are TGTGCCAGCAGCTTAGGCGGGACAGGGGGCCCAGATACGCAGTATTTT. The variable domain in full, completed from reference TRBV13 and TRBJ2-3, reads AAGVIQSPRHLIKEKRETATLKCYPIPRHDTVYWYQQGPGQDPQFLISFYEKMQSDKGSIPDRFSAQQFSDYHSELNMSSLELGDSALYFCASSLGGTGGPDTQYFGPGTRLTVL.

The chain couples TRBV7-9 to TRBJ1-1, with 7 bases that match TRBD1. The CDR3 consists of 16 residues. With V trimmed by 5 bases and J by 3 bases, 12 bases remained unmatched. Germline V gene data show CDR1 as SEHNR and CDR2 as FQNEAQ (reference sequence). The CDR3 loop is CASSIDRALRDTEAFF. CDR3 sequence (DNA): TGTGCCAGCAGCATAGACAGGGCCCTGAGGGACACTGAAGCTTTCTTT.

The chain is built from TRBV4-3 and TRBJ1-2, with D possibly TRBD1 on 5 matching bases. This CDR3 is built from 15 residues. Germline CDR1 is LGHNA and CDR2 is YSLEER. Trimming pared 0 bases from V and 1 base from J, leaving 9 bases between. CDR3 residues: CASSQDQGGNYGYTF. The CDR3 DNA reads TGCGCCAGCAGCCAAGATCAGGGTGGTAACTATGGCTACACCTTC.

This clone occurred a few times. V usage is TRBV5-1 and J usage is TRBJ1-1; D is unclear. This CDR3 has 15 residues. Deletions cut 4 bases from V and 3 bases from J, with 16 bases between. Germline values: CDR1 SGHRS, CDR2 YFSETQ. CDR3 coding DNA: TGCGCCAGCAGCGTAAATCAAGGGATGGACACTGAAGCTTTCTTT. Protein product: CASSVNQGMDTEAFF.

The chain has TRBV19 and TRBJ2-2; a possible D gene is TRBD2 (6 bases). This CDR3 contains 15 residues. V lost 0 bases to trimming and J lost 5 bases, with 10 bases between them. The germline gives CDR1 LNHDA, CDR2 SQIVND (reference sequence). The CDR3 protein is CASSIDPRGTGELFF. The CDR3 DNA reads as TGTGCCAGTAGTATAGACCCTCGGGGGACCGGGGAGCTGTTTTTT.

This rearrangement joins TRBV29-1 to TRBJ2-1, with D perhaps TRBD1 or TRBD2 (5 bases each). Trimming shortened V by 2 bases and J by 7 bases, and 12 bases separated the two germline ends. The CDR3 length is 13 residues. Germline CDR1 reads SQVTM; CDR2 reads ANQGSEA. CDR3 residues: CSVEPGTPNEQFF. The DNA for the CDR3 is TGCAGCGTTGAACCCGGGACCCCAAATGAGCAGTTCTTC.

This chain links TRBV6-5 with TRBJ2-2, with unresolved D. The CDR3 sequence is 12 residues long. V dropped 4 bases and J dropped 6 bases, with 6 bases sitting between them. CDR1 MNHEY and CDR2 SVGAGI come from the germline V gene. CDR3 sequence (DNA): TGTGCCAGCAGTTTACGGTCCGGGGAGCTGTTTTTT. Translated: CASSLRSGELFF.

This clone was observed a handful of times. V usage is TRBV2 and J usage is TRBJ2-1; a weak D match, TRBD2 (5 bases). The CDR3 consists of 14 residues. Germline V CDR1 and CDR2: SNHLY, FYNNEI. The germline V and J ends were trimmed by 7 bases and 6 bases, with 16 bases remaining between them. The CDR3 DNA sequence: TGTGCCAGCATTCCACTAGGAACGGTCAATGAGCAGTTCTTC. This encodes CASIPLGTVNEQFF.

V is TRBV29-1 and J is TRBJ2-5, with a tentative D call TRBD2 (5 bases). The J call may not be correct, given that the DNA end is closer to TRBJ2-7. CDR1 and CDR2 (germline): SQVTM, ANQGSEA. The CDR3 spans 12 residues. The CDR3 DNA reads TGCAGCGGGGGAGAATACGGGTACGAGCAGTACTTC. As protein: CSGGEYGYEQYF.

The chain joins TRBV7-8 to TRBJ1-1; D uncertain. Per the germline V gene, CDR1 is SGHVS and CDR2 is FQNEAQ. The CDR3 runs to 15 residues. Trimming took 1 base from V and 2 from J, leaving 11 bases between them. The CDR3 DNA is TGTGCCAGCAGCTTAGGGGCGATTATCAACACTGAAGCTTTCTTT. Translated: CASSLGAIINTEAFF.

This rearrangement joins TRBV29-1 to TRBJ2-7; D call uncertain. The germline V gene encodes CDR1 SQVTM and CDR2 ANQGSEA. V lost 3 bases, J lost 2 bases, and 11 bases lay in between. This CDR3 comprises 13 residues. In DNA form, the CDR3 reads TGCAGCGTTGACAGTCCTGATGCCTACGAGCAGTACTTC. Protein sequence: CSVDSPDAYEQYF.

The chain has TRBV29-1 and TRBJ2-5; 10 nucleotides line up with TRBD2. The CDR3 has 14 residues. The germline gives CDR1 SQVTM, CDR2 ANQGSEA. J gave up 2 bases and V 2 bases, and 2 bases lay outside the gene matches. Here the CDR3 reads CSVELAGAQETQYF. The CDR3 DNA reads TGCAGCGTTGAACTAGCGGGGGCACAAGAGACCCAGTACTTC. Full variable domain (remainder filled in from reference TRBV29-1 and TRBJ2-5): SAVISQKPSRDICQRGTSLTIQCQVDSQVTMMFWYRQQPGQSLTLIATANQGSEATYESGFVIDKFPISRPNLTFSTLTVSNMSPEDSSIYLCSVELAGAQETQYFGPGTRLLVL.

The V call is TRBV9, the J call TRBJ2-3; D gene uncertain. Trimming took off 4 bases at V and 4 bases at J, with 16 bases between the two ends. Germline loops: CDR1 SGDLS, CDR2 YYNGEE. CDR3 length equals 15 residues. The CDR3 DNA reads TGTGCCAGCAGCCCACGCTTCGGACCGCCAGATACGCAGTATTTT. Translating gives CASSPRFGPPDTQYF.

CDR3 sequence: CASLTGLNTEAFF. In nucleotides, the CDR3 is TGTGCCAGCCTGACAGGGCTGAACACTGAAGCTTTCTTT. The V and J genes are TRBV6-1 and TRBJ1-1; TRBD1 matches 7 bases. Trimming cost V 8 bases and J 0 bases; bases outside gene matches: 3. The germline gives CDR1 MNHNS, CDR2 SASEGT. The CDR3 is made up of 13 amino acids.